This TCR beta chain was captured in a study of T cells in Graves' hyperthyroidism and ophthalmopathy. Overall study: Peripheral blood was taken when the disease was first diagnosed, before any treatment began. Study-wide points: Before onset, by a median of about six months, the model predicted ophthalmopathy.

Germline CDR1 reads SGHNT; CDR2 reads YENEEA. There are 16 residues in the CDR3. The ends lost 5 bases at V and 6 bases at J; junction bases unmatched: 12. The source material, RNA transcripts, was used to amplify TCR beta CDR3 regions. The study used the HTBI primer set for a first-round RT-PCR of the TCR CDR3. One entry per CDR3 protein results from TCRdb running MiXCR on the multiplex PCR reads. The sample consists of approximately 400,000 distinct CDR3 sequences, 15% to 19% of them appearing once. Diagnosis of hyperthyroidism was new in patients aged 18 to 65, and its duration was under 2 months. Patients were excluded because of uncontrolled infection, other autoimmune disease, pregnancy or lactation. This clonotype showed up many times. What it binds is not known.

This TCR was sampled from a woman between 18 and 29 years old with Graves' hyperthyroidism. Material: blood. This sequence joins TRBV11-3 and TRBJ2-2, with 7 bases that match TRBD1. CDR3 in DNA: TGTGCCAGCAGCCGCCGGGACAGTATTCCCCCCGGGGAGCTGTTTTTT. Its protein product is CASSRRDSIPPGELFF.